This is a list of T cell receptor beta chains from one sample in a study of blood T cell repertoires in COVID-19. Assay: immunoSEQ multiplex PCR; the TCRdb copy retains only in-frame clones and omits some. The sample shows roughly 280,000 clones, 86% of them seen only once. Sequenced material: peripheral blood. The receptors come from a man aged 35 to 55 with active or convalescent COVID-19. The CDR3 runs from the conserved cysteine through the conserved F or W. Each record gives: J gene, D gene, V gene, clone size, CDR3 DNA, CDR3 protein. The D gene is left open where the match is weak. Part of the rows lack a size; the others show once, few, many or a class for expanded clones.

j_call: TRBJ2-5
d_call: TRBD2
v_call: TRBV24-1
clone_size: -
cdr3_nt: TGTGCCACCAGTGACCCTCGGCCGGGAGGAGGGGAGACCCAGTACTTC
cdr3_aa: CATSDPRPGGGETQYF

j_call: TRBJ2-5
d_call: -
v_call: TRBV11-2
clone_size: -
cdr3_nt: TGTGCCAGCAGCTTAAGTTCATCGGGGAACCAAGAGACCCAGTACTTC
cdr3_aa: CASSLSSSGNQETQYF

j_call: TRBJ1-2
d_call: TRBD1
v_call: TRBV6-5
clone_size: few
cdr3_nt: TGTGCCAGCAGACCTATGACAGGGCCCGGGGGCTACACCTTC
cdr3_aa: CASRPMTGPGGYTF

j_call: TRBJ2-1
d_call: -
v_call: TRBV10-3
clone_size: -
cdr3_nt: TGTGCCATCAGTGAGTTGCGAATCGAGCAGTTCTTC
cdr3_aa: CAISELRIEQFF

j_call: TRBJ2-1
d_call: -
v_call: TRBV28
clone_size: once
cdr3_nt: TGTGCCAGCAGTTTAGCCCCCGGGGGAAGGGGTGGATACAATGAGCAGTTCTTC
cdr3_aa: CASSLAPGGRGGYNEQFF

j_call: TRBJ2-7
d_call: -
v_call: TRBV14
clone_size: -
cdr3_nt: TGTGCCAGCAGCCGCCGGCTTAGCGGACCTACCTACGAGCAGTACTTC
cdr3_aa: CASSRRLSGPTYEQYF

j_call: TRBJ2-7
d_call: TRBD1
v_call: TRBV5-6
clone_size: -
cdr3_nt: TGTGCCAGCAGCCCTAGGACAGGGACGCAGTACTTC
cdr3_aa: CASSPRTGTQYF

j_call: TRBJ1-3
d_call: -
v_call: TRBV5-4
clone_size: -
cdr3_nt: TGTGCCAGCAGCTTGCAGGCTAACTCTGGAAACACCATATATTTT
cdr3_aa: CASSLQANSGNTIYF

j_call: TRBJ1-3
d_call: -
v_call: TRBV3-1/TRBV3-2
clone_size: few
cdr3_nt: TGTGCCAGCAGCCAAGCCCCCGGAGACCTTGGAAACACCATATATTTT
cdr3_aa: CASSQAPGDLGNTIYF

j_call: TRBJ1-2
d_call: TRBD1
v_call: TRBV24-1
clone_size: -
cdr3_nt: TGTGCCACCAGTGACACCAGGGACAGGGGGACATATGGCTACACCTTC
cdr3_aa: CATSDTRDRGTYGYTF

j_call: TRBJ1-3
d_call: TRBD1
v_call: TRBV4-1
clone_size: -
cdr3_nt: TGCGCCAGCAGCCAAGGGTGGGGCACAGGGGCCCTCGGAGGAAACACCATATATTTT
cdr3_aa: CASSQGWGTGALGGNTIYF

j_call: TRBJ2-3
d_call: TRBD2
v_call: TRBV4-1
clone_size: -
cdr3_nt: TGCGCCAGCAGCCAAGATGGTCTAGCGGGGCCCACAGATACGCAGTATTTT
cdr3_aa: CASSQDGLAGPTDTQYF

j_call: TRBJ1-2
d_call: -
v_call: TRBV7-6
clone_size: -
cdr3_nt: TGTGCCAGCAGCTTACTCGGCGGGGGAGACTATGGCTACACCTTC
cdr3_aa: CASSLLGGGDYGYTF

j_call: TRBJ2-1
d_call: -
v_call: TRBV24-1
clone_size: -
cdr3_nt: TGTGCCACCAGTCTACCGAATCGCGTCGAGCAGTTCTTC
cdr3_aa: CATSLPNRVEQFF

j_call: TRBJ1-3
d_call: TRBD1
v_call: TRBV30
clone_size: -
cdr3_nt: TGTGCCTGGGCGGACAGGGGGGTAAACACCATATATTTT
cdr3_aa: CAWADRGVNTIYF

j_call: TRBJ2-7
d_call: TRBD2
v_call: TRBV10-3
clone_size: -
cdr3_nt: TGTGCCATCAGCCACCTGTCTAGCGGAACCTACGAGCAGTACTTC
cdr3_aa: CAISHLSSGTYEQYF

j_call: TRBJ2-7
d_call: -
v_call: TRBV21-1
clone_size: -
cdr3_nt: TGTGCCAGCAGCAACATACTAGCTTCGAGCTCCTACGAGCAGTACTTC
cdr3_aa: CASSNILASSSYEQYF

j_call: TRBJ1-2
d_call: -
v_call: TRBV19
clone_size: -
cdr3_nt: TGTGCCAGCCTAGCGGGGGGAGATTTTGGCTACACCTTC
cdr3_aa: CASLAGGDFGYTF

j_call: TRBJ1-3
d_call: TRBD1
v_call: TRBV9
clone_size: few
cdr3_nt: TGTGCCAGCAGCGTCCTACAGGGGGCGGACTCTGGAAACACCATATATTTT
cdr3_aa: CASSVLQGADSGNTIYF